Given below is one TCR beta chain in context. Its antigen is not known. Each CDR3 protein is one row after TCRdb ran MiXCR on the reads. The sample holds approximately 390,000 distinct CDR3 sequences; around a third are singletons and the top ten take 13%. The data are from a study of T cell repertoires in cytomegalovirus infection. Study in general: CMV epitopes, recently identified HLA-C-restricted and well-studied HLA-B-restricted, were used. Public TCR beta signature analysis indicated the presence of both CMV infection and matching HLA type.

The study's findings and limits: Clonotype analysis showed dominance of the ex vivo response by HLA-C-restricted CMV-specific TCR beta clonotypes. Summed public TCR beta family frequency identified CMV carriers bearing the relevant HLA.

The ends were cut back, 7 bases at V and 2 bases at J, with 17 bases in the middle. This CDR3 comprises 15 residues. Per the germline V gene, CDR1 is LGHDT and CDR2 is YNNKEL (reference sequence). The sequence derives from a human donor in good health (CMV status not recorded). Some clones in this sample may be carry-over from other donors' samples. The J gene is TRBJ1-2, the V gene TRBV3-1, with D maybe TRBD1 (5 bases). Sequenced here: cultured PBMCs, sampled from culture after CMV antigen stimulation. The CDR3 bases are TGTGCCAGCACCGGACGGGACGTTCCGAACTATGGCTACACCTTC. Translation gives CASTGRDVPNYGYTF. Full variable domain (remainder filled in from reference TRBV3-1 and TRBJ1-2): DTAVSQTPKYLVTQMGNDKSIKCEQNLGHDTMYWYKQDSKKFLKIMFSYNNKELIINETVPNRFSPKSPDKAHLNLHINSLELGDSAVYFCASTGRDVPNYGYTFGSGTRLTVV.